Following are 13 T cell receptor beta chains from one sample sequenced in a study of cytomegalovirus exposure and HLA in healthy donors. Profiled with immunoSEQ multiplex PCR; TCRdb holds only in-frame clones, not every one. The table has 300,000 to 450,000 clones, roughly 88% seen once; the top ten hold around 0.8%. The specimen was PBMCs. These TCRs come from a woman aged 18-30 years in good health and CMV-seronegative.

This rearrangement joins TRBV15 to TRBJ1-4; D gene ambiguous. With 8 bases removed from V and 0 bases from J, the gap between germline ends came to 13 bases. The CDR3 runs to 15 residues. Germline CDR1 LNHNV, CDR2 YYDKDF (reference sequence). Written as DNA, the CDR3 is TGTGCCACCGGAGGAAGAAAAGCAACTAATGAAAAACTGTTTTTT. It is translated as CATGGRKATNEKLFF.

The J gene is TRBJ2-6, the V gene TRBV6-1; D gene uncertain. The CDR3 consists of 16 residues. V lost 2 bases and J 0 bases, leaving 8 bases between the germline ends. CDR1 and CDR2 (germline): MNHNS, SASEGT. The chain's CDR3 is CASSEKAGSGANVLTF. The CDR3 coding sequence is TGTGCCAGCAGTGAAAAGGCAGGCTCTGGGGCCAACGTCCTGACTTTC.

The chain carries TRBV11-2 and TRBJ2-3, with D tentatively TRBD1 (5 bases). V dropped 5 bases and J dropped 5 bases, with 8 bases sitting between them. Germline CDR1 SGHAT, CDR2 FQNNGV. The CDR3 runs 12 residues. The chain's CDR3 is CASSPRGDTQYF. CDR3 DNA: TGTGCCAGCAGCCCTAGGGGAGATACGCAGTATTTT.

The rearrangement uses TRBV2 and TRBJ1-5; TRBD1 is a possible D gene (6 bases). The V gene's germline CDR1 is SNHLY and CDR2 FYNNEI. The V end was cut by 6 bases, the J end by 0 bases, with 12 bases between. The CDR3 contains 15 residues. CDR3 protein: CASRAGTTSNQPQHF. DNA for the CDR3: TGTGCCAGCAGGGCCGGGACAACTAGCAATCAGCCCCAGCATTTT.

This sequence joins TRBV18 and TRBJ1-1; no firm D call. The CDR3 has 12 amino acids. V lost 3 bases, J lost 6 bases, and 8 bases lay in between. CDR1 is KGHSH and CDR2 is LQKENI in the germline V gene. CDR3: CASSPRRAEAFF. In nucleotides, the CDR3 is TGTGCCAGCTCACCTCGGAGGGCTGAAGCTTTCTTT.

The chain recombines TRBV6-5 with TRBJ2-3; the match to TRBD2 covers 7 bases. The V segment lost 4 bases and the J segment 4 bases; nucleotides outside the gene matches: 5. CDR3 size: 14 residues. CDR1 and CDR2 (germline): MNHEY, SVGAGI. CDR3 sequence: CASSLGGIADTQYF. CDR3 nucleotide sequence: TGTGCCAGCAGTTTGGGGGGGATAGCAGATACGCAGTATTTT.

The chain recombines TRBV28 with TRBJ1-1; TRBD1 matches 11 bases. Unmatched junction bases numbered 6, after V lost 2 bases and J lost 4 bases. This CDR3 contains 16 residues. CDR1 is MDHEN, CDR2 SYDVKM, per germline. CDR3 region: CASSLPGTGGITEAFF. The CDR3 nucleotides read TGTGCCAGCAGTTTACCCGGGACAGGGGGGATCACTGAAGCTTTCTTT.

The rearrangement links TRBV7-2 to TRBJ2-7; TRBD2 might be the D (5 bases). CDR3 size: 16 residues. Germline V lookup: CDR1 SGHTA, CDR2 FQGNSA. Trimming took off 5 bases at V and 3 bases at J, with 20 bases between the two ends. The CDR3 DNA reads TGTGCCAGCAGCCCCCAACTAGGGCCCTTGGGCTACGAGCAGTACTTC. It translates to CASSPQLGPLGYEQYF.

This sequence joins TRBV7-9 and TRBJ1-2, with TRBD1 as a possible D gene (6 bases). The germline gives CDR1 SEHNR, CDR2 FQNEAQ (reference sequence). V was clipped by 2 bases and J by 2 bases, with 12 bases between them. The CDR3 consists of 15 residues. The CDR3 loop is CASSLQGMPNYGYTF. The CDR3 DNA is TGTGCCAGCAGCTTACAGGGGATGCCCAACTATGGCTACACCTTC.

The rearrangement links TRBV10-3 to TRBJ2-7; tentative D call: TRBD1 (6 bases). Germline-derived CDR1 and CDR2 are ENHRY and SYGVKD. The CDR3 loop spans 13 amino acids. V dropped 4 bases and J dropped 2 bases, with 9 bases sitting between them. Here the CDR3 reads CAISADRTYEQYF. The CDR3 bases are TGTGCCATCAGTGCGGACAGAACCTACGAGCAGTACTTC.

This chain uses TRBV4-2 with TRBJ2-1, with 14 bases identical to TRBD2. Germline V gene lookup returns CDR1 LGHNA and CDR2 YNFKEQ. This CDR3 is built from 20 residues. V was clipped by 4 bases and J by 8 bases; unmatched bases: 19. This CDR3 reads CASSLLGPGLAGEFADEQFF. The DNA for the CDR3 is TGTGCCAGCAGCCTCCTCGGTCCGGGACTAGCGGGAGAGTTCGCGGATGAGCAGTTCTTC.

The chain uses TRBV25-1 and TRBJ1-4; 7 nucleotides match TRBD1. This CDR3 comprises 15 residues. From germline, CDR1 is MGHDK and CDR2 SYGVNS. The V and J ends lost 1 base and 5 bases, in that order; junction bases with no gene match: 4. The CDR3 nucleotides are TGTGCCAGCAGTGAATGGGACAGATTCAATGAAAAACTGTTTTTT. It yields the protein CASSEWDRFNEKLFF.

The V gene is TRBV7-2, the J gene TRBJ1-1; no firm D call. Germline CDR1 and CDR2: SGHTA and FQGNSA. This CDR3 has 13 amino acids. The germline V and J ends were trimmed by 1 base and 5 bases, with 8 bases remaining between them. CDR3: CASSLVTGTEAFF. The CDR3 DNA sequence: TGTGCCAGCAGCTTAGTGACCGGGACTGAAGCTTTCTTT.